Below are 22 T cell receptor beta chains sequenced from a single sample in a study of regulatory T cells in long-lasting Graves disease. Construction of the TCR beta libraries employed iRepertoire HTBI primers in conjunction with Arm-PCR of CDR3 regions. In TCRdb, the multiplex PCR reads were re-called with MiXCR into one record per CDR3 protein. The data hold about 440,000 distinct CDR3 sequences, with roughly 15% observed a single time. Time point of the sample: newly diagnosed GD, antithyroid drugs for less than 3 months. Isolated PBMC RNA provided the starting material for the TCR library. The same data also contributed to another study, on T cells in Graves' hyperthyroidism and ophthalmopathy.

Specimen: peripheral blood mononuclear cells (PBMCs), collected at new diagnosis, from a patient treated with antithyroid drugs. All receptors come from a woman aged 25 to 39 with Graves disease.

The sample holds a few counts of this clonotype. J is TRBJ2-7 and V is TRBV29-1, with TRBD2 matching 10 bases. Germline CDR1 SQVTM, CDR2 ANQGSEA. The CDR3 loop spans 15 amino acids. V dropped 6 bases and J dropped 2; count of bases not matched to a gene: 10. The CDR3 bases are TGCAGCGTCCAGGCCGGGCTAGCGGGAGCCTACGAGCAGTACTTC. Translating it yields CSVQAGLAGAYEQYF.

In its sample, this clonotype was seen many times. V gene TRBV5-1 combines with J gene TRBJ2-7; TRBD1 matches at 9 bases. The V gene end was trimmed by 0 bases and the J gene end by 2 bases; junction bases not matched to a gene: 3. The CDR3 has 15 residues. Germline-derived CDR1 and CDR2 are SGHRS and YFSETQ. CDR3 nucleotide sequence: TGCGCCAGCAGCTTGGCCCGGACAGGGGCCTACGAGCAGTACTTC. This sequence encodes CASSLARTGAYEQYF.

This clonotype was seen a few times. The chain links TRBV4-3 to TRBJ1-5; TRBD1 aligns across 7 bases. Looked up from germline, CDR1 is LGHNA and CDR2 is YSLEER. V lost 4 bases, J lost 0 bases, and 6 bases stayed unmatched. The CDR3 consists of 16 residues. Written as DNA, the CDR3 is TGCGCCAGCAGCCCGTACAGGGGACTTAGCAATCAGCCCCAGCATTTT. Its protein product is CASSPYRGLSNQPQHF.

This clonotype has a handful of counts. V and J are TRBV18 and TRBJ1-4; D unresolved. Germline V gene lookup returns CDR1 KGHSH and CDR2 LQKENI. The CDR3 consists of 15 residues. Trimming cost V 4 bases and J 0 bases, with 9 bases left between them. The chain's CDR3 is CASSQGSATNEKLFF. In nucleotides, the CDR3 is TGTGCCAGCTCACAGGGATCCGCAACTAATGAAAAACTGTTTTTT.

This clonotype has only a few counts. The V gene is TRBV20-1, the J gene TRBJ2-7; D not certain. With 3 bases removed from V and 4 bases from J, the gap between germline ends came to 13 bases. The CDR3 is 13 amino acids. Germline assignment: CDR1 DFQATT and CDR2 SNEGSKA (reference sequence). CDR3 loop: CSASETAIYEQYF. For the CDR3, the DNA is TGCAGTGCTAGTGAAACAGCGATTTACGAGCAGTACTTC.

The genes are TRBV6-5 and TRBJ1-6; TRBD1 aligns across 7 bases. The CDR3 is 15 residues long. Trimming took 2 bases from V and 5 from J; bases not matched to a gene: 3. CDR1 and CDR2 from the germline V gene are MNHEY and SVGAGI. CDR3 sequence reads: CASSYLGTDNSPLHF. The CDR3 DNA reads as TGTGCCAGCAGTTACCTTGGGACAGATAATTCACCCCTCCACTTT.

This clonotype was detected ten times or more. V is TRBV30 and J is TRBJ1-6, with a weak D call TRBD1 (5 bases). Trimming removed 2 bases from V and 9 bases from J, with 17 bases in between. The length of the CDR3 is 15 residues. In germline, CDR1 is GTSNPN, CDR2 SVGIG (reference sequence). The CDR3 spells CAWSLGQADSSPLHF. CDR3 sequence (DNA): TGTGCCTGGAGTCTCGGTCAGGCCGACAGTTCACCCCTCCACTTT.

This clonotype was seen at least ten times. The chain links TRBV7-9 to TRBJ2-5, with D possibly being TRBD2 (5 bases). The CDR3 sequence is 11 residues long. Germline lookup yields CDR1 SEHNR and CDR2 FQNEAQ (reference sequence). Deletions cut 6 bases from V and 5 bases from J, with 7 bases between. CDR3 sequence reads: CASREAETQYF. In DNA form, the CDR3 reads TGTGCCAGCAGGGAGGCGGAGACCCAGTACTTC.

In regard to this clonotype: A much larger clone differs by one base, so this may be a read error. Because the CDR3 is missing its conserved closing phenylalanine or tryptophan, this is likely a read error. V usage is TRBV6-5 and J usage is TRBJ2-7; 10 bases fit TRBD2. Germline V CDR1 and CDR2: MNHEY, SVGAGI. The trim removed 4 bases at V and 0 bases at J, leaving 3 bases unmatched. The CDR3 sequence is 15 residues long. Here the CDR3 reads CASSSGTSDSYEQYL. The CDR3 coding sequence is TGTGCCAGCAGTTCCGGGACTAGCGACTCCTACGAGCAGTACCTC.

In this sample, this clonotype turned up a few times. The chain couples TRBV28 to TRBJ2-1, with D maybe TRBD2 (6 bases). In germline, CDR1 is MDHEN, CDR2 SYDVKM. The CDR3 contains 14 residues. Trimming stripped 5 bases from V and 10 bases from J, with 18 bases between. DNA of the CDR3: TGTGCCAGCAGTCGTTTATGGGCGGGGCGGGAGCAGTTCTTC. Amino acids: CASSRLWAGREQFF.

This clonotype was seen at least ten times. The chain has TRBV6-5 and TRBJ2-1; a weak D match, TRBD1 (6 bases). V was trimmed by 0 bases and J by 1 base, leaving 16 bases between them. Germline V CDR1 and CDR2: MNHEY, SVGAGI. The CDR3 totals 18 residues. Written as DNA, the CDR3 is TGTGCCAGCAGTTACTCGATGTTACAGGGTGGGTCCTACAATGAGCAGTTCTTC. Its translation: CASSYSMLQGGSYNEQFF.

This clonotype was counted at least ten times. The CDR3 DNA follows: TGCAGTGGGTTAGGCGGGAGGTTCAATGAGCAGTTCTTC. It translates to CSGLGGRFNEQFF. This sequence joins TRBV20-1 and TRBJ2-1, with 8 bases fitting TRBD2. V shed 7 bases, J shed 6 bases, and the junction held 8 bases outside the gene matches. The CDR3 consists of 13 residues. CDR1 is DFQATT, CDR2 SNEGSKA, per germline (reference sequence).

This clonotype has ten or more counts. CDR3 loop: CASSFGQGAPYEQYF. DNA for the CDR3: TGTGCCAGCAGCTTTGGACAGGGGGCCCCCTACGAGCAGTACTTC. The gene calls are TRBV7-9 and TRBJ2-7; 11 bases line up with TRBD1. The CDR3 spans 15 residues. Germline assignment: CDR1 SEHNR and CDR2 FQNEAQ (reference sequence). V shed 3 bases, J shed 2 bases, and the junction held 3 bases outside the gene matches.

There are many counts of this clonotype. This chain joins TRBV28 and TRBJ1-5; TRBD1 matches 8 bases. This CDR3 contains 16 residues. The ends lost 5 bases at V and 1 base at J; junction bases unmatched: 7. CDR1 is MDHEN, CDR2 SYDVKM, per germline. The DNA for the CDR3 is TGTGCCAGCAGTCTGGGGACAGGAGGGAGCAATCAGCCCCAGCATTTT. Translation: CASSLGTGGSNQPQHF.

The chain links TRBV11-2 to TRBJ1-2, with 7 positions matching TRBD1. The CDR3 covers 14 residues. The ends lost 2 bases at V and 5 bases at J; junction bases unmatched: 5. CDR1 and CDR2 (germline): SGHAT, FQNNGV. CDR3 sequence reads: CASSLNDREYGYTF. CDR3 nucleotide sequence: TGTGCCAGCAGCTTAAACGACAGGGAATATGGCTACACCTTC.

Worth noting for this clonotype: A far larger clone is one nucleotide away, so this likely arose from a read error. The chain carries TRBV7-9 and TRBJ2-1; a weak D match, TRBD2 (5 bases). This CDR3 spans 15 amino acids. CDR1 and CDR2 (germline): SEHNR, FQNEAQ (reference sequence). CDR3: CASSQTLVSNNEQLF. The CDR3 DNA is TGTGCCAGCAGCCAAACACTAGTAAGCAACAATGAGCAGCTCTTC.

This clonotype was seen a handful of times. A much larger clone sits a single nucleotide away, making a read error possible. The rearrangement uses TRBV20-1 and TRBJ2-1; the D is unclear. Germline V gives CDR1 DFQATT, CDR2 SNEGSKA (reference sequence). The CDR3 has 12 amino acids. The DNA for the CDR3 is TGCAGTGTTGAGGTTTCTTACAATGAGCAGCTCTTC. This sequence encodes CSVEVSYNEQLF.

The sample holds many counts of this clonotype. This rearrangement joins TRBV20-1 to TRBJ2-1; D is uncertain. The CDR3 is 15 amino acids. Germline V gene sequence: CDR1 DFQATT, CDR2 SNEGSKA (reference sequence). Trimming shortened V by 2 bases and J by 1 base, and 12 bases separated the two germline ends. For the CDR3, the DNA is TGCAGTGCTAGACCACGAGAGAGTTCCTACAATGAGCAGTTCTTC. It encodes CSARPRESSYNEQFF.

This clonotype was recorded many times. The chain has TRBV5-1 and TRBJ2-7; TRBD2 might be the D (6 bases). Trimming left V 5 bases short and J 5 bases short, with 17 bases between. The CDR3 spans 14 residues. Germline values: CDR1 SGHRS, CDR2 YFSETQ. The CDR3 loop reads CASSRSGGRDEQYF. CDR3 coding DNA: TGCGCCAGCAGTCGTAGCGGCGGTAGGGACGAGCAGTACTTC. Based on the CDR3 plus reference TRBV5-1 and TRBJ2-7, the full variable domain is KAGVTQTPRYLIKTRGQQVTLSCSPISGHRSVSWYQQTPGQGLQFLFEYFSETQRNKGNFPGRFSGRQFSNSRSEMNVSTLELGDSALYLCASSRSGGRDEQYFGPGTRLTVT.

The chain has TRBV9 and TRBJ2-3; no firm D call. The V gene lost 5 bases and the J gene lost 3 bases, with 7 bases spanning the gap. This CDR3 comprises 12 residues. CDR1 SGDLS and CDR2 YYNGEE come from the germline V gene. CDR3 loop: CASSGNTDTQYF. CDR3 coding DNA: TGTGCCAGCAGTGGGAATACAGATACGCAGTATTTT.

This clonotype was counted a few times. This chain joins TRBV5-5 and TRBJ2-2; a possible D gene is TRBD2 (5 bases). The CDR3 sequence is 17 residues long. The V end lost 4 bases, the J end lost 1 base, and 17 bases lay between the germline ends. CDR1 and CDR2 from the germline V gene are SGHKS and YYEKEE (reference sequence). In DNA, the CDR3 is TGTGCCAGCAGCCCGGACTGGCCGGCCTTGAACACCGGGGAGCTGTTTTTT. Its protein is CASSPDWPALNTGELFF.

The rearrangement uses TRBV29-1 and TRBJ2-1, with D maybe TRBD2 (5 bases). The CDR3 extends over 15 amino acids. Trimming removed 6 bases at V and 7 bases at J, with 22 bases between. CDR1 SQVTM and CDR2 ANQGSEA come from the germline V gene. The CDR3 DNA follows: TGCAGCGTAGATCTAACTAGTGCCGGCGGTAATGAGCAGTTCTTC. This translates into CSVDLTSAGGNEQFF.